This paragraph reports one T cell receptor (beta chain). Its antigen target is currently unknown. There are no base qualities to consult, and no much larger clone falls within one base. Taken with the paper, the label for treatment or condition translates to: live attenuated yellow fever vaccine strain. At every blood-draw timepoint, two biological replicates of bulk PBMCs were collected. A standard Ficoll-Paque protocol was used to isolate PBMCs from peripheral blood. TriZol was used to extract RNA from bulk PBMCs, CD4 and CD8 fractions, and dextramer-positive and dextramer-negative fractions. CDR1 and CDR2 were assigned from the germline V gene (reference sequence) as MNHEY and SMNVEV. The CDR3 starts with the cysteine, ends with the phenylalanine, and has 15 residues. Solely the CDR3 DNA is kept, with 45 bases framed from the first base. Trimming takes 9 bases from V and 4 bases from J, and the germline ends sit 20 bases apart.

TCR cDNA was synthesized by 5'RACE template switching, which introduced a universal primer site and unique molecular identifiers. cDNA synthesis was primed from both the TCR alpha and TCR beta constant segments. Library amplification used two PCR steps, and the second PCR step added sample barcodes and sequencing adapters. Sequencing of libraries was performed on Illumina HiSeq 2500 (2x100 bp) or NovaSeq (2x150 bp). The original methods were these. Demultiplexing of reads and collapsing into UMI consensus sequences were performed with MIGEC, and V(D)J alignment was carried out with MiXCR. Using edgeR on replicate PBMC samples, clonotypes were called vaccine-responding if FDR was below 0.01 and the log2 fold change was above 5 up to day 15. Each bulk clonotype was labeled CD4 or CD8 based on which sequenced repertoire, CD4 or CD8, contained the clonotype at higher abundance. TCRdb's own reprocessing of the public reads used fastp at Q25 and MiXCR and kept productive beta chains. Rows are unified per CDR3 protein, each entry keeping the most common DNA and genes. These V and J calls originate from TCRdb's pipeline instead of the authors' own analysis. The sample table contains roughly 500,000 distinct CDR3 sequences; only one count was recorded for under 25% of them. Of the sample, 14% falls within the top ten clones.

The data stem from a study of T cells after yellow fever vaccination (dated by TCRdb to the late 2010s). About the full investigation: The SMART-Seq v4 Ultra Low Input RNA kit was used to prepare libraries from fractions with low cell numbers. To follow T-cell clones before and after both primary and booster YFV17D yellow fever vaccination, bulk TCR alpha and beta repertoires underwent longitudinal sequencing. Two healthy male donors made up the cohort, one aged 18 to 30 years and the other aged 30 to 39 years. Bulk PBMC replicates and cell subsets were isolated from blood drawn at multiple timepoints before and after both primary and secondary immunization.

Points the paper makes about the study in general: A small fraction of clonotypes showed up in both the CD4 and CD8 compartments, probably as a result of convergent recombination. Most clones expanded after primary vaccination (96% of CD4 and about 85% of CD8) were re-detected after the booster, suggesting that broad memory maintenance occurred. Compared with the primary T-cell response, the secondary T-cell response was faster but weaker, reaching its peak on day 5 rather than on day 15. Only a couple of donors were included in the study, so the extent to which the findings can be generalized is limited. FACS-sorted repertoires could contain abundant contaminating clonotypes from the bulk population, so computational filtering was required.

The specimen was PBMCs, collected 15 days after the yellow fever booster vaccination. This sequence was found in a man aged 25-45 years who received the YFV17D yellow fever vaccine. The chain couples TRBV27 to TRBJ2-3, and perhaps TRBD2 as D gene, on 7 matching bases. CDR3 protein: CASGAGAGAADTQYF. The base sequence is TGTGCCAGTGGCGCAGGGGCGGGAGCGGCAGATACGCAGTATTTT.